A selection of T cell receptor beta chains follows, all from one sample in a study of shared clonotypes between healthy human individuals. Profiled with immunoSEQ multiplex PCR; TCRdb holds only in-frame clones, not every one. In the table there are nearly 2 million clones, about 94% of which are singletons. The specimen was naive CD8+ T cells sorted from blood. The receptors derive from a young man in good health. Both conserved end residues are part of each CDR3. Each record gives: clone size, D gene, J gene, V gene, CDR3 DNA, CDR3 protein. A D gene is named only where the DNA matches it firmly. Part of the rows lack a size; the others show once, few, many or a class for expanded clones.

>NA|NA|TRBJ2-7|TRBV27
TGTGCCAGCAGTTATAGCGCCGCCTACGAGCAGTACTTC
CASSYSAAYEQYF
>NA|NA|TRBJ1-1|TRBV6-6
TGTGCCAGCAGTCCCCCCATAAGCCTGAACACTGAAGCTTTCTTT
CASSPPISLNTEAFF
>NA|TRBD1|TRBJ1-2|TRBV9
TGTGCCAGCAGCGTAGAGGGGACAGGGGTCTATGGCTACACCTTC
CASSVEGTGVYGYTF
>NA|TRBD2|TRBJ2-1|TRBV29-1
TGCAGCGTTGAAGAGGAGCTAGCGGGATCCTATGAGCAGTTCTTC
CSVEEELAGSYEQFF
>NA|NA|TRBJ2-7|TRBV21-1
TGTGCCAGCAGCAAAGACAGGGAAGAGCAGTACTTC
CASSKDREEQYF
>NA|NA|TRBJ1-5|TRBV23-1
TGCGCCAGCAGTCTTTCTGCCTCTAATCAGCCCCAGCATTTT
CASSLSASNQPQHF
>once|NA|TRBJ2-7|TRBV11-2
TGTGCCAGCAGCTTATACGGCTTGTCCTACGAGCAGTACTTC
CASSLYGLSYEQYF
>NA|NA|TRBJ1-5|TRBV5-1
TGCGCCAGCAGCTTGTATAGCAATCAGCCCCAGCATTTT
CASSLYSNQPQHF
>NA|TRBD1|TRBJ1-2|TRBV9
TGTGCCAGCAGCCCCGGACAGGGGGCGGGTGGCTACACCTTC
CASSPGQGAGGYTF
>NA|TRBD2|TRBJ2-7|TRBV27
TGTGCCAGCAGTTATACTAGCGGAGGGAACTACGAGCAGTACTTC
CASSYTSGGNYEQYF
>NA|TRBD2|TRBJ2-1|TRBV10-3
TGTGCCAGTTTGTGGGAGGGCAAAAATGAGCAGTTCTTC
CASLWEGKNEQFF
>NA|NA|TRBJ2-7|TRBV5-1
TGCGCCAGCAGCTTGGAATACGGGCTCCACTACGAGCAGTACTTC
CASSLEYGLHYEQYF
>NA|NA|TRBJ2-5|TRBV5-1
TGCGCCAGCAGCTTGGAATGGTTAGGGGAGACCCAGTACTTC
CASSLEWLGETQYF
>NA|NA|TRBJ2-1|TRBV7-9
TGTGCCAGCAGCCGAAAGGCCGGGACAGAGCAGTTCTTC
CASSRKAGTEQFF
>NA|NA|TRBJ2-2|TRBV13
TGTGCCAGCAGCTTAGTTCCGGGGAACGGGGAGCTGTTTTTT
CASSLVPGNGELFF
>NA|TRBD1|TRBJ2-7|TRBV10-2
TGCGCCAGCATGGGTGGAGACAGGGTTTACGAGCAGTACTTC
CASMGGDRVYEQYF
>NA|NA|TRBJ2-5|TRBV19
TGTGCCACTGAGTCCAAGTACCAAGAGACCCAGTACTTC
CATESKYQETQYF
>NA|TRBD2|TRBJ2-1|TRBV9
TGTGCCAGCAGCGCAACTCTAGCGGGGGGGCAGGAGCAGTTCTTC
CASSATLAGGQEQFF
>NA|TRBD1|TRBJ2-5|TRBV6-5
TGTGCCAGCAGTGACAGGGTAGGGAAAGAGACCCAGTACTTC
CASSDRVGKETQYF
>NA|NA|TRBJ1-5|TRBV27
TGTGCCAGCAGTTTATGGGGGGAGGGCAATCAGCCCCAGCATTTT
CASSLWGEGNQPQHF
>NA|TRBD1|TRBJ2-4|TRBV5-1
TGCGCCAGCAGTTCCGGGACAGGGCTAAACATTCAGTACTTC
CASSSGTGLNIQYF
>NA|TRBD1|TRBJ1-4|TRBV25-1
TGTGCCAGCAGTACAGGGGAAATTGAAAAACTGTTTTTT
CASSTGEIEKLFF
>NA|TRBD2|TRBJ2-1|TRBV11-2
TGTGCCAGCAGCTTAGTGGGAACTAGCGGGGGGGCGAGGTACAATGAGCAGTTCTTC
CASSLVGTSGGARYNEQFF
>NA|NA|TRBJ2-7|TRBV2
TGTGCCAGCAGTGAAGATCCACTATACGAGCAGTACTTC
CASSEDPLYEQYF
>NA|TRBD2|TRBJ2-3|TRBV4-3
TGCGCCAGCAGCCAAGAACTAGCGGGAGCGAGCGAGTTTCCTGAGTATTTT
CASSQELAGASEFPEYF
>NA|NA|TRBJ2-1|TRBV9
TGTGCCAGCAGCGGGGTAGGGGGCTCCTACAATGAGCAGTTCTTC
CASSGVGGSYNEQFF
>NA|NA|TRBJ1-2|TRBV4-3
TGCGCCAGCAGCCAAGATGAACAGGCCGCGAGCTACACCTTC
CASSQDEQAASYTF
>NA|TRBD1|TRBJ2-7|TRBV7-9
TGTGCCAGCAGCCTCGGGACAGGGCTCTACGAGCAGTACTTC
CASSLGTGLYEQYF
>NA|NA|TRBJ2-5|TRBV27
TGTGCCAGCAGCCCGGTGGGGATCCAAGAGACCCAGTACTTC
CASSPVGIQETQYF
>NA|NA|TRBJ2-7|TRBV18
TGTGCCAGCTCACCACCTCAGGGGTACGAGCAGTACTTC
CASSPPQGYEQYF
>NA|TRBD2|TRBJ2-3|TRBV6-1
TGTGCCAGCATTAAAGCCCTAGCGGGAGAGATAGATACGCAGTATTTT
CASIKALAGEIDTQYF
>NA|NA|TRBJ1-1|TRBV27
TGTGCCAGCAGTCAAAGGGGGGGGGCTAGAGGTGAAGCTTTCTTT
CASSQRGGARGEAFF
>NA|NA|TRBJ2-1|TRBV7-7
TGTGCTAGCAGCTTTCCTTGGTTTTCACAATACAATGAGCAGTTCTTC
CASSFPWFSQYNEQFF
>NA|NA|TRBJ1-5|TRBV27
TGTGCCAGCAGTGACAGACTTTATAGCAATCAGCCCCAGCATTTT
CASSDRLYSNQPQHF
>NA|NA|TRBJ2-2|TRBV19
TGTGCCAGTCACGGACTGGGGGCAGGCGGGGAGCTGTTTTTT
CASHGLGAGGELFF
>NA|NA|TRBJ2-3|TRBV7-8
TGTGCCAGCAGCTTATATGGGGGGGCGGCAGATACGCAGTATTTT
CASSLYGGAADTQYF
>NA|NA|TRBJ2-7|TRBV28
TGTGCCAGCAGCCCCCCCCTGAACTACGAGCAGTACTTC
CASSPPLNYEQYF
>NA|TRBD1|TRBJ2-7|TRBV5-6
TGTGCCAGCAGGCCCGGGACAGGGCTCAACGAGCAGTACTTC
CASRPGTGLNEQYF
>NA|NA|TRBJ2-1|TRBV11-2
TGTGCCAGCAGCTTAGCTTACAGTCTAGGCGACAATGAGCAGTTCTTC
CASSLAYSLGDNEQFF
>NA|NA|TRBJ2-7|TRBV2
TGTGCCAACGCCAGGGGAGCGGGAACCTACGAGCAGTACTTC
CANARGAGTYEQYF